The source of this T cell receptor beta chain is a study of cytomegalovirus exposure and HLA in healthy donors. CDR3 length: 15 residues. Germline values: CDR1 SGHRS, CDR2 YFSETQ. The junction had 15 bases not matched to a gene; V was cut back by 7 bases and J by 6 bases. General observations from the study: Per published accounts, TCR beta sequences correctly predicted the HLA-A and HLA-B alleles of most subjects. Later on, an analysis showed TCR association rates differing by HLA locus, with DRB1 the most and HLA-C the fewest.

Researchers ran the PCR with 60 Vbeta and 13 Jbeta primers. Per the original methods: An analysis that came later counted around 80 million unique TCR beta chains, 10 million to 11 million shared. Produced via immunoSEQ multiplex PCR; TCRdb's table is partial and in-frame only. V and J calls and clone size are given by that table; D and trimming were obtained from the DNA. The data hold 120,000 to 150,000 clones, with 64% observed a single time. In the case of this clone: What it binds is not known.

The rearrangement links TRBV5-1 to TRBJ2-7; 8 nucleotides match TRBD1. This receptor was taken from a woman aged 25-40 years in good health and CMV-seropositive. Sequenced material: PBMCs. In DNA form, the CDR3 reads TGCGCCAGCCACCCCGGACAGGGAAGACAGGGCGAGCAGTACTTC. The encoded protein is CASHPGQGRQGEQYF.